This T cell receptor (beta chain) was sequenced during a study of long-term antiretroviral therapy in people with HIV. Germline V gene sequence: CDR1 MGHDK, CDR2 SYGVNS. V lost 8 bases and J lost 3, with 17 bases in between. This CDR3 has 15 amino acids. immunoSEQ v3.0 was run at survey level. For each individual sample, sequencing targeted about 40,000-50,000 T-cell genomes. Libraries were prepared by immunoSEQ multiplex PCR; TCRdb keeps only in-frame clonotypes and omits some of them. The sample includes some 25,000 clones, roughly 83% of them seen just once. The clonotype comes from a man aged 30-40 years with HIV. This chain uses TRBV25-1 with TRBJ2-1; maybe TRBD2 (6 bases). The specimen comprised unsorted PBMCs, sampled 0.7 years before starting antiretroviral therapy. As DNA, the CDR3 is TGTGCCAGCGTCCGGTTGCGGGACCTCTACAATGAGCAGTTCTTC. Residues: CASVRLRDLYNEQFF.